The 10 T cell receptor beta chains presented below share a single source sample, sequenced in a study of beta chain features in type 1 diabetes. Study conclusions and caveats: Type 1 diabetes patients showed a moderate but significant shortening of TCRB CDR3s in all four CD4+ subsets.

The entirety of the isolated RNA underwent reverse transcription, so expressed TCRB transcripts were sequenced. This table comes from immunoSEQ multiplex PCR, and its TCRdb copy is limited to in-frame clones, with some not included. Of 150,000 to 200,000 clones in the sample, approximately 62% were seen once. No antigen has been assigned to these receptors. The sequenced material came from naive CD4+ T cells from blood. These receptor sequences come from a man under 40 with type 1 diabetes.

The V and J genes are TRBV9 and TRBJ2-3; tentatively, D is TRBD1 (6 bases). The CDR3 is made up of 17 amino acids. Germline V lookup: CDR1 SGDLS, CDR2 YYNGEE. V was pared by 3 bases and J by 3 bases, with 20 bases between. As DNA, the CDR3 is TGTGCCAGCAGCGAGTCAACTCAGGGGATTGGGACAGATACGCAGTATTTT. It codes for CASSESTQGIGTDTQYF.

This rearrangement joins TRBV6-5 to TRBJ2-7; 10 nucleotides match TRBD1. Germline-derived CDR1 and CDR2 are MNHEY and SVGAGI. The CDR3 spans 15 residues. After removal of 0 bases from V and 3 bases from J, the junction contained 2 bases not matched to a gene. CDR3 region: CASSYSGTGDYEQYF. In nucleotides, the CDR3 is TGTGCCAGCAGTTACTCGGGGACAGGGGACTACGAGCAGTACTTC.

The chain links TRBV1 to TRBJ1-5; no check of the table's D call, TRBD1, against the DNA was made. TRBV1 is listed as a pseudogene. This CDR3 contains 16 residues. CDR3 nucleotides: TGCACCAGCAGCCAAACCCGGACAGGGGGCAATCAGCCCCAGCATTTT. It is translated as CTSSQTRTGGNQPQHF.

This clone was found once. The rearrangement joins TRBV30 to TRBJ2-5, with D possibly TRBD2 on 5 matching bases. The V gene's germline CDR1 is GTSNPN and CDR2 SVGIG (reference sequence). Deletions cut 3 bases from V and 5 bases from J, with 13 bases between. This CDR3 contains 13 residues. CDR3 region: CAWSYTSSETQYF. The CDR3 DNA is TGTGCCTGGAGCTATACTAGTTCTGAGACCCAGTACTTC.

This chain joins TRBV20-1 and TRBJ1-1; the D is unclear. There are 11 residues in the CDR3. Trimming pared 0 bases from V and 2 bases from J, leaving 1 base between. Germline V gene lookup returns CDR1 DFQATT and CDR2 SNEGSKA (reference sequence). The CDR3 sequence is CSARDNTEAFF. The CDR3 DNA follows: TGCAGTGCTAGAGATAACACTGAAGCTTTCTTT.

The rearrangement links TRBV29-1 to TRBJ1-1; 11 nucleotides line up with TRBD1. The CDR3 has 13 residues. Losses at the gene ends were 3 bases for V and 8 bases for J; bases not matched to a gene: 5. The germline V gene encodes CDR1 SQVTM and CDR2 ANQGSEA. CDR3 bases: TGCAGCGTTGAGCGGACAGGGGGCGGAGAAGCTTTCTTT. It translates to CSVERTGGGEAFF.

This clone appeared a few times. The chain couples TRBV4-1 to TRBJ2-5; TRBD2 matches 9 bases. Per the germline V gene, CDR1 is MGHRA and CDR2 is YSYEKL. The trim removed 3 bases at V and 4 bases at J, leaving 15 bases unmatched. The CDR3 covers 18 residues. This chain's CDR3 is CASSQQEASGVLGETQYF. Written as DNA, the CDR3 is TGCGCCAGCAGCCAGCAAGAGGCTAGCGGGGTGCTCGGAGAGACCCAGTACTTC.

This clone was picked up a small number of times. The genes are TRBV9 and TRBJ2-3; TRBD2 aligns across 11 bases. Germline V CDR1 and CDR2: SGDLS, YYNGEE. The CDR3 covers 17 residues. V lost 0 bases and J lost 4; bases outside the gene matches: 7. The CDR3 spells CASSVASGGRGADTQYF. DNA for the CDR3: TGTGCCAGCAGCGTAGCTAGCGGGGGGCGAGGGGCAGATACGCAGTATTTT.

This chain uses TRBV29-1 with TRBJ2-1; 8 nucleotides line up with TRBD1. V was clipped by 7 bases and J by 1 base; unmatched bases: 9. CDR1 SQVTM and CDR2 ANQGSEA come from the germline V gene. The CDR3 has 15 residues. CDR3 coding DNA: TGCAGCGCACGAATGACAGGGGTTTCCTACAATGAGCAGTTCTTC. Protein product: CSARMTGVSYNEQFF.

This clone appeared once. The chain has TRBV7-9 and TRBJ2-5, with D unresolved. Deletions cut 6 bases from V and 5 bases from J, with 7 bases between. The CDR3 extends over 11 amino acids. CDR1 is SEHNR, CDR2 FQNEAQ, per germline (reference sequence). The CDR3 bases are TGTGCCAGCAGGCAGATGGAGACCCAGTACTTC. Translating it yields CASRQMETQYF.